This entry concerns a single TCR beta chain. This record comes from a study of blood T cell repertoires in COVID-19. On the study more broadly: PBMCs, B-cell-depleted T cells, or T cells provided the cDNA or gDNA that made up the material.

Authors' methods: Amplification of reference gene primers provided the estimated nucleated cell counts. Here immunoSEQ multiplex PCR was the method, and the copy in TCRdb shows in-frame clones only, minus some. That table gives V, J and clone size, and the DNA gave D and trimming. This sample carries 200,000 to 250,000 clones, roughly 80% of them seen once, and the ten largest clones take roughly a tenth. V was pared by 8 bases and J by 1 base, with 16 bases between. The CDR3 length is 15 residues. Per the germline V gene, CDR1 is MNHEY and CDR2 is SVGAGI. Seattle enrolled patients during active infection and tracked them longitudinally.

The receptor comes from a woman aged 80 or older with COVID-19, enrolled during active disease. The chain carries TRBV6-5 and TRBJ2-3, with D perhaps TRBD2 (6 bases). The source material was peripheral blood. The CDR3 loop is CASRPGDSGTDTQYF. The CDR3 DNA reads TGTGCCAGCCGGCCCGGGGACTCAGGCACAGATACGCAGTATTTT.